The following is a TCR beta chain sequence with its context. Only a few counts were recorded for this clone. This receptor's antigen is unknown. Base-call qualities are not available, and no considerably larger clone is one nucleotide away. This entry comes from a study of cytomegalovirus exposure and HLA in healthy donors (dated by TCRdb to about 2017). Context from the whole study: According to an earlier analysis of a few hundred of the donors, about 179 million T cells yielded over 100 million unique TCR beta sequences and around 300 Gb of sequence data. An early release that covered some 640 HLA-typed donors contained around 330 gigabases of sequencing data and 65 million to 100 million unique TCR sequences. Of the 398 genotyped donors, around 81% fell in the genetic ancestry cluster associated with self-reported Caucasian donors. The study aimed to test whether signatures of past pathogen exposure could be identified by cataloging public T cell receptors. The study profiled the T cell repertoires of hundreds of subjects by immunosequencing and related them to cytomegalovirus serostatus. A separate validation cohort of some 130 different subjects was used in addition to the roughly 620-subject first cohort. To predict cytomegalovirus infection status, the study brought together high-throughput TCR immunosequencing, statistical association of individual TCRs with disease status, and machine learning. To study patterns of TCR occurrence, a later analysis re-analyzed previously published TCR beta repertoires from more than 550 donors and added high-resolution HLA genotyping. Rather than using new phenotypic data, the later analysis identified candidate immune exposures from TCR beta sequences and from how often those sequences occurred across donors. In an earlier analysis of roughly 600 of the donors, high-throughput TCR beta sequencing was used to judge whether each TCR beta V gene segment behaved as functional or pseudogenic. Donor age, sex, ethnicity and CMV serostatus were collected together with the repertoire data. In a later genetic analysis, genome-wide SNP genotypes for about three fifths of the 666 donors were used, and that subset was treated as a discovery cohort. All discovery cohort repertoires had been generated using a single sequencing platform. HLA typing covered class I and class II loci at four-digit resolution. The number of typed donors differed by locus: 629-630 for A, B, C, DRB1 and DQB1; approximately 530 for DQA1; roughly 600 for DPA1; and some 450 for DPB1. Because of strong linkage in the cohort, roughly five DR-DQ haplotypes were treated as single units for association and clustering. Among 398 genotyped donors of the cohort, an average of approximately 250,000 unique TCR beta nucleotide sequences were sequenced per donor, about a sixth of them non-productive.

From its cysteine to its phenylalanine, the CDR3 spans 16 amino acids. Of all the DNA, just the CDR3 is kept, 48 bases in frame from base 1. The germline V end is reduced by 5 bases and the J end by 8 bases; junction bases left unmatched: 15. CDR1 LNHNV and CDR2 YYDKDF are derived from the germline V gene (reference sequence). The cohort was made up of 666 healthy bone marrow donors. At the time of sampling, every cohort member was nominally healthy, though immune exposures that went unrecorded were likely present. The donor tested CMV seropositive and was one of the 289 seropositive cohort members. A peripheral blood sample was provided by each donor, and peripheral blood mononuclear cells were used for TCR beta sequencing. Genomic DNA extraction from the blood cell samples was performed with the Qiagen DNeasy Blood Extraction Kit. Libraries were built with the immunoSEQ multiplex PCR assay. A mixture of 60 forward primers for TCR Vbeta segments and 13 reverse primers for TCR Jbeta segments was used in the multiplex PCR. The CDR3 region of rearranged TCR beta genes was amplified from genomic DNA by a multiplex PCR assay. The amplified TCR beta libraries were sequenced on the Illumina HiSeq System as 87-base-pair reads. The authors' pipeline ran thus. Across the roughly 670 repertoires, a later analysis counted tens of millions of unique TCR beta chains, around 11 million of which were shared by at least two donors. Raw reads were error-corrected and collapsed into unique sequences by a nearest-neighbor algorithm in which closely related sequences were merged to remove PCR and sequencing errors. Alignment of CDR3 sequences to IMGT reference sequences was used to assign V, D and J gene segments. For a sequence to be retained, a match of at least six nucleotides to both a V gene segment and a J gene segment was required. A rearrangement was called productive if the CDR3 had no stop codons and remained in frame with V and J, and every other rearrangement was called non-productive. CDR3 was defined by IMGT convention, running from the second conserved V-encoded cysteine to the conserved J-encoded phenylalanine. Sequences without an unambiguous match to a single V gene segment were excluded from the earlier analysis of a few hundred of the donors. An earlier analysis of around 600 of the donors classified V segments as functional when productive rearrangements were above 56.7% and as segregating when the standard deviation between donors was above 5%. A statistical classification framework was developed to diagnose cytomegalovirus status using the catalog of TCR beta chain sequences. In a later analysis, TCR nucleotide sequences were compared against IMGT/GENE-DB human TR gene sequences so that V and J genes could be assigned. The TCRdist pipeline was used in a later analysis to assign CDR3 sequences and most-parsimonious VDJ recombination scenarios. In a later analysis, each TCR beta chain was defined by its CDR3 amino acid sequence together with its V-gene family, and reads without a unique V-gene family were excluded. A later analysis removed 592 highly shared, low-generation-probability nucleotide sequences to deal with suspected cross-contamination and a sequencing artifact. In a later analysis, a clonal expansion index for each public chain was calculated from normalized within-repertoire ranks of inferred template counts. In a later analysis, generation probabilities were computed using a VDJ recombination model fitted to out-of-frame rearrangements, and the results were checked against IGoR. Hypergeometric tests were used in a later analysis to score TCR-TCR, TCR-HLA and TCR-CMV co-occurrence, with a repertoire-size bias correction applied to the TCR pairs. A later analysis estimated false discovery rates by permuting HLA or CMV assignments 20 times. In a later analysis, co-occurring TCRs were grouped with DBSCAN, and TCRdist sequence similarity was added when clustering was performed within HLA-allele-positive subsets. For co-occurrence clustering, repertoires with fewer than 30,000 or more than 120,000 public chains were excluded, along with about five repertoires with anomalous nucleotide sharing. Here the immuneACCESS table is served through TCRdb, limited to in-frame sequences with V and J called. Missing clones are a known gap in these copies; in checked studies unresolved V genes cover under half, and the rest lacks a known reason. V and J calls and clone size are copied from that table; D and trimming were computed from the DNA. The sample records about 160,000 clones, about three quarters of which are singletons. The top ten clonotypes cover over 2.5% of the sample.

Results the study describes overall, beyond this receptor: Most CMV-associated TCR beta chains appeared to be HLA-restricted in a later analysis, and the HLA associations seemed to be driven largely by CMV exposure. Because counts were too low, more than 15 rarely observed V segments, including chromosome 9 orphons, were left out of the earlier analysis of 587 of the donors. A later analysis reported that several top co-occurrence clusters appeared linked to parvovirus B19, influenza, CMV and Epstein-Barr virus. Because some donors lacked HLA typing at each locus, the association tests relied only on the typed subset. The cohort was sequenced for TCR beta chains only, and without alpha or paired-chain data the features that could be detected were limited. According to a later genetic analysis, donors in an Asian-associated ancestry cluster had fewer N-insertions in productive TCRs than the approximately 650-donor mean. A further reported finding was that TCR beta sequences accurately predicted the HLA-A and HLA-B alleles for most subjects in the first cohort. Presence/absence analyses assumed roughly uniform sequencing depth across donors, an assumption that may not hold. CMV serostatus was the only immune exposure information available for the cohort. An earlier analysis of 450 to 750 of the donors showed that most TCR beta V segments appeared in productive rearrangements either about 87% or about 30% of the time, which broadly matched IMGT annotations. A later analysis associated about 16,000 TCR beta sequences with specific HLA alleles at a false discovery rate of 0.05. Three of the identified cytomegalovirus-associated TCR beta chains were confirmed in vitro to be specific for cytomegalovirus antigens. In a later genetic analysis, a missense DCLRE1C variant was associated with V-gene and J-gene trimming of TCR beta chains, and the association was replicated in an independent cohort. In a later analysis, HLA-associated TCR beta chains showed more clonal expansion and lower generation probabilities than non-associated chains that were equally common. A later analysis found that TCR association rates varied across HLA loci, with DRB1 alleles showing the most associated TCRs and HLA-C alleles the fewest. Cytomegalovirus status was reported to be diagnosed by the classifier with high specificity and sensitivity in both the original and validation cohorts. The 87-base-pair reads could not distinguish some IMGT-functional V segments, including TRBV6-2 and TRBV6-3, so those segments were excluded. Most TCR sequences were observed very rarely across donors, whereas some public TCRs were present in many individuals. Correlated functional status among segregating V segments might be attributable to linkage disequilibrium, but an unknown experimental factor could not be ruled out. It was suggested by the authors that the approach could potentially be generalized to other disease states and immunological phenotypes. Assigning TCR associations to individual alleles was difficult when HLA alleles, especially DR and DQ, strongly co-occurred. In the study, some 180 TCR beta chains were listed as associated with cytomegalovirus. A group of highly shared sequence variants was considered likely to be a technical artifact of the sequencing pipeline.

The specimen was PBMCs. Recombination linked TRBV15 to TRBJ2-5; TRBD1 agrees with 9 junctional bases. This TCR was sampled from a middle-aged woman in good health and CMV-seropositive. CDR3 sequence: CATSSWTGAKSETQYF. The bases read TGTGCCACCAGCTCTTGGACAGGGGCTAAAAGTGAAACCCAGTACTTC.